Presented here are 18 T cell receptor beta chains from one specimen sequenced in a study of T cells after yellow fever vaccination. From the 5' RACE reads, TCRdb called clonotypes with MiXCR, one entry per CDR3 protein. The data show about 340,000 distinct CDR3 sequences, with more than 8.5% seen just once and about a sixth held by the top ten. Sample: PBMCs, taken on the day of the first yellow fever vaccination. The receptors come from a man between 18 and 35 years old who received the YFV17D yellow fever vaccine.

This clonotype was counted between two and nine times. The chain carries TRBV6-1 and TRBJ2-1; 12 positions match TRBD2. The CDR3 is 17 amino acids. The V gene's germline CDR1 is MNHNS and CDR2 SASEGT. Trimming removed 6 bases from V and 7 bases from J; junction bases left unmatched: 13. The CDR3 loop is CASSSALLAGGPNEQFF. Written as DNA, the CDR3 is TGTGCCAGCAGCTCCGCCTTGCTAGCGGGGGGGCCGAATGAGCAGTTCTTC.

The chain recombines TRBV7-3 with TRBJ1-1; D is possibly TRBD1 (6 bases). V lost 6 bases and J 4 bases, leaving 12 bases between the germline ends. Germline CDR1 and CDR2: SGHTA and FQGTGA. This CDR3 spans 13 amino acids. CDR3 DNA sequence: TGTGCCAGCAGTCAGGGGCCTGTCACTGAAGCTTTCTTT. Its protein product is CASSQGPVTEAFF.

This clonotype was recorded at least ten times. CDR3 nucleotide sequence: TGCAGCGTTGACCGGGGAGCCATGAACACTGAAGCTTTCTTT. Encoded protein: CSVDRGAMNTEAFF. The V gene is TRBV29-1, the J gene TRBJ1-1; D unclear. Per germline, CDR1 SQVTM and CDR2 ANQGSEA. V gave up 3 bases and J gave up 0 bases, with 11 bases separating them. The CDR3 runs to 14 residues. Filled out from reference TRBV29-1 and TRBJ1-1, the complete variable domain reads SAVISQKPSRDICQRGTSLTIQCQVDSQVTMMFWYRQQPGQSLTLIATANQGSEATYESGFVIDKFPISRPNLTFSTLTVSNMSPEDSSIYLCSVDRGAMNTEAFFGQGTRLTVV.

The genes are TRBV11-2 and TRBJ1-1; 9 bases align to TRBD1. The germline V gene has CDR1 SGHAT and CDR2 FQNNGV. The CDR3 is made up of 19 amino acids. V was clipped by 5 bases and J by 5 bases; unmatched bases: 21. The CDR3 bases are TGTGCCAGCAGCCGACTCAACCTAGTCCCGGGACAGGGACGAACTGAAGCTTTCTTT. This codes for CASSRLNLVPGQGRTEAFF.

The CDR3 sequence is CASSPPRRGVPYEQYF. CDR3 nucleotide sequence: TGTGCCAGCAGTCCCCCACGGCGGGGGGTCCCCTACGAGCAGTACTTC. This chain connects TRBV6-1 to TRBJ2-7; 8 positions match TRBD2. This CDR3 spans 16 amino acids. V lost 5 bases and J lost 2; bases outside the gene matches: 11. Germline CDR1 and CDR2: MNHNS and SASEGT.

This clonotype came up a few times. V and J are TRBV4-3 and TRBJ2-7; D might be TRBD1 (6 bases). The CDR3 runs to 15 residues. Germline CDR1 is LGHNA and CDR2 is YSLEER. Trimming removed 1 base at V and 4 bases at J, with 14 bases between. In DNA form, the CDR3 reads TGCGCCAGCAGCCAAGGGACAGCGCTCCTTTACGAGCAGTACTTC. Translation: CASSQGTALLYEQYF.

This clonotype was seen only a few times. This chain joins TRBV7-9 and TRBJ2-1; possible D gene TRBD2, 5 bases. This CDR3 region has 15 residues. Looked up from germline, CDR1 is SEHNR and CDR2 is FQNEAQ (reference sequence). V gave up 4 bases and J gave up 9 bases, with 19 bases separating them. This CDR3 reads CASSSRHEGGVEQFF. CDR3 coding DNA: TGTGCCAGCAGCTCCCGGCACGAGGGTGGTGTTGAGCAGTTCTTC.

This clonotype turned up a few times. The chain joins TRBV12-3 or TRBV12-4 to TRBJ2-1, with a possible D match to TRBD1 (6 bases). CDR3 size: 16 residues. Trimming took off 8 bases at V and 0 bases at J, with 17 bases between the two ends. CDR3 in DNA: TGTGCCAGCGGACCGGGACAAGGGGGCTCCTACAATGAGCAGTTCTTC. Translated: CASGPGQGGSYNEQFF.

This clonotype was seen only a few times. The chain carries TRBV18 and TRBJ2-7, with D possibly being TRBD1 or TRBD2 (5 bases each). The germline V gene has CDR1 KGHSH and CDR2 LQKENI. This CDR3 comprises 13 residues. Deletions cut 2 bases from V and 5 bases from J, with 10 bases between. The CDR3 DNA reads as TGTGCCAGCTCACCATCAGGGAGCCACGAGCAGTACGTC. As protein: CASSPSGSHEQYV.

This clonotype was observed a handful of times. This chain uses TRBV3-1 with TRBJ2-7; D is unresolved. The V end was cut by 4 bases, the J end by 5 bases, with 24 bases between. The CDR3 extends over 17 amino acids. From germline, CDR1 is LGHDT and CDR2 YNNKEL (reference sequence). This chain's CDR3 is CASSLRPPSKQLHEQYF. CDR3 coding DNA: TGTGCCAGCAGCCTCCGCCCCCCTAGTAAACAGCTCCACGAGCAGTACTTC.

This clonotype was seen repeatedly, ten times or more. The J gene is TRBJ2-1, the V gene TRBV5-1; 9 nucleotides line up with TRBD2. The CDR3 covers 18 residues. V dropped 2 bases and J dropped 4; count of bases not matched to a gene: 13. The germline V gene has CDR1 SGHRS and CDR2 YFSETQ. CDR3 amino acids: CASSFGSLAGREYNEQFF. DNA for the CDR3: TGCGCCAGCAGCTTCGGGAGTCTAGCGGGGCGGGAATACAATGAGCAGTTCTTC.

This sequence joins TRBV28 and TRBJ1-6, with a tentative D call TRBD1 (6 bases). CDR3 length: 13 amino acids. CDR1 and CDR2 from the germline V gene are MDHEN and SYDVKM. V was clipped by 10 bases and J by 10 bases, with 17 bases between them. CDR3 sequence: CATGARNRSPLHF. The DNA of the CDR3 is TGTGCCACGGGGGCGCGGAATAGGTCACCCCTCCACTTT.

This clonotype has only one observation. The V and J genes are TRBV12-1 and TRBJ2-5; TRBD1 is taken as the D call from the table, unchecked against the DNA. TRBV12-1 is a known pseudogene. The CDR3 is 15 residues long. CDR3 sequence reads: CASRKQGRYQETQYF. The CDR3, as DNA: TGTGCCAGCAGGAAACAGGGGCGGTACCAAGAGACCCAGTACTTC.

This clonotype was recorded a few times. The rearrangement joins TRBV12-3 or TRBV12-4 to TRBJ2-3; no clear D. This CDR3 contains 14 residues. Between the trimmed V and J ends, which lost 5 bases and 0 bases, there was a span of 9 bases. DNA for the CDR3: TGTGCCAGCAGTAGCCTTGTTAGCACAGATACGCAGTATTTT. Protein product: CASSSLVSTDTQYF.

Only a few counts were recorded for this clonotype. CDR3 in amino acids: CSAPGQGFRDTQYF. CDR3 in DNA: TGCAGTGCACCGGGACAGGGTTTTCGAGATACGCAGTATTTT. This sequence joins TRBV20-1 and TRBJ2-3; TRBD1 aligns across 9 bases. The CDR3 has 14 amino acids. After removal of 6 bases from V and 5 bases from J, the junction contained 9 bases not matched to a gene. CDR1 is DFQATT and CDR2 is SNEGSKA in the germline V gene (reference sequence).

The rearrangement joins TRBV4-2 to TRBJ2-1, with D perhaps TRBD2 (5 bases). The CDR3 loop spans 16 amino acids. Germline CDR1 is LGHNA and CDR2 is YNFKEQ. V lost 3 bases and J lost 8, with 20 bases in between. DNA of the CDR3: TGTGCCAGCAGCCAGGATCTTAGACTGGCGGGCTATGAGCAGTTCTTC. It is translated as CASSQDLRLAGYEQFF.

This clonotype was found many times. The chain recombines TRBV7-2 with TRBJ2-7; D may correspond to TRBD1 or TRBD2 (5 bases each). The germline V and J ends were trimmed by 5 bases and 7 bases, with 12 bases remaining between them. The CDR3 sequence is 12 residues long. Germline V CDR1 and CDR2: SGHTA, FQGNSA. The CDR3 nucleotides are TGTGCCAGCAGCCTGAATTGGGGGGAGCAGTACTTC. Its translation is CASSLNWGEQYF. Complete variable domain (other parts from reference TRBV7-2 and TRBJ2-7): GAGVSQSPSNKVTEKGKDVELRCDPISGHTALYWYRQSLGQGLEFLIYFQGNSAPDKSGLPSDRFSAERTGGSVSTLTIQRTQQEDSAVYLCASSLNWGEQYFGPGTRLTVT.

This clonotype came up many times. This chain joins TRBV5-4 and TRBJ1-6, with 7 bases lining up with TRBD1. V lost 0 bases, J lost 7 bases, and 4 bases stayed unmatched. Germline CDR1 is SGHNT and CDR2 is YYREEE (reference sequence). This CDR3 contains 15 residues. The CDR3 DNA reads TGTGCCAGCAGCTTGGGGGACAGAATGAATTCACCCCTCCACTTT. Translating it yields CASSLGDRMNSPLHF.